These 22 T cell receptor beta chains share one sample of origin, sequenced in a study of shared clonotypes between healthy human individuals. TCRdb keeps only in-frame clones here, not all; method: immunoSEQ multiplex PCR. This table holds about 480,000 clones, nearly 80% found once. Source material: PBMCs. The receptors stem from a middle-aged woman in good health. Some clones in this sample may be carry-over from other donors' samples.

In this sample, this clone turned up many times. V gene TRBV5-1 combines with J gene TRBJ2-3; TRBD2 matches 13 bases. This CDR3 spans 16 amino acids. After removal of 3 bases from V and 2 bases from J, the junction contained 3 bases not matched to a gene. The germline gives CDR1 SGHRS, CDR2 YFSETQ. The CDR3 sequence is CASSSGLAGYTDTQYF. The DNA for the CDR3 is TGCGCCAGCAGCTCGGGACTAGCGGGGTACACAGATACGCAGTATTTT.

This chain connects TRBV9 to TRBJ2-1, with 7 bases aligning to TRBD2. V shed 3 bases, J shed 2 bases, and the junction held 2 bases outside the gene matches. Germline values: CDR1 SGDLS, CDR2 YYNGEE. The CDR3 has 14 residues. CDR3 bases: TGTGCCAGCAGCGGAGGGACTACCTACAATGAGCAGTTCTTC. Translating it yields CASSGGTTYNEQFF.

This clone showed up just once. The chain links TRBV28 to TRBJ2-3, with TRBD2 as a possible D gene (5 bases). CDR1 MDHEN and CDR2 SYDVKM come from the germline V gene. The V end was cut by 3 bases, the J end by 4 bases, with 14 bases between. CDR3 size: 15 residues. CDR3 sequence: CASSFSGDGADTQYF. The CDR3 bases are TGTGCCAGCAGTTTTTCCGGGGATGGTGCAGATACGCAGTATTTT.

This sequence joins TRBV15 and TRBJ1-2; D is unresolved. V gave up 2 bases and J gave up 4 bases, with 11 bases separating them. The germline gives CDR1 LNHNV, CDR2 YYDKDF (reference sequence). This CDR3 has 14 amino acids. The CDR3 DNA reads TGTGCCACCAGCAGACCTCGGGCCCTCTATGGCTACACCTTC. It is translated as CATSRPRALYGYTF.

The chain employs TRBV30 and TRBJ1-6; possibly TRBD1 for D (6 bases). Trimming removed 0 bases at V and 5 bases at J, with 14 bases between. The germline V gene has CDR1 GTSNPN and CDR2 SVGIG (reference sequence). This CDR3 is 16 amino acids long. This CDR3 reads CAWSVRAGTNNSPLHF. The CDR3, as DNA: TGTGCCTGGAGTGTACGCGCCGGGACAAATAATTCACCCCTCCACTTT.

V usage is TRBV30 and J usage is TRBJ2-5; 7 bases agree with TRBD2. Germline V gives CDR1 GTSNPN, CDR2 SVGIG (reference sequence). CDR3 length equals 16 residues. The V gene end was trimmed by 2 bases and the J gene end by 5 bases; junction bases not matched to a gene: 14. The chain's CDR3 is CAWSTTSWGLRETQYF. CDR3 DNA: TGTGCCTGGAGTACGACTAGCTGGGGGTTGCGGGAGACCCAGTACTTC. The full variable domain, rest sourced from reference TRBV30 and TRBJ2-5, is SQTIHQWPATLVQPVGSPLSLECTVEGTSNPNLYWYRQAAGRGLQLLFYSVGIGQISSEVPQNLSASRPQDRQFILSSKKLLLSDSGFYLCAWSTTSWGLRETQYFGPGTRLLVL.

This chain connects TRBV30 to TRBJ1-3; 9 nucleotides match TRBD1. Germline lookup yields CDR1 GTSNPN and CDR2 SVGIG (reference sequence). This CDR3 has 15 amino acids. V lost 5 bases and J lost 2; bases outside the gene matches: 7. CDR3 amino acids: CAWAQQGATGNTIYF. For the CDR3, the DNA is TGTGCCTGGGCTCAACAGGGGGCCACTGGAAACACCATATATTTT. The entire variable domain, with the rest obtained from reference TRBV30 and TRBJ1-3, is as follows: SQTIHQWPATLVQPVGSPLSLECTVEGTSNPNLYWYRQAAGRGLQLLFYSVGIGQISSEVPQNLSASRPQDRQFILSSKKLLLSDSGFYLCAWAQQGATGNTIYFGEGSWLTVV.

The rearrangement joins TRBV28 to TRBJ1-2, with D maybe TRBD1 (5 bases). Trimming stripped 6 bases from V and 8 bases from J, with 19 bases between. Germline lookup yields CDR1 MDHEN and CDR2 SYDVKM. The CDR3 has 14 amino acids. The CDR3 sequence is CASSPGANPGGYTF. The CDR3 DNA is TGTGCCAGCAGCCCTGGGGCTAACCCGGGGGGCTACACCTTC.

This chain's CDR3 is CASSFGPEGYNEQFF. CDR3 in DNA: TGCGCCAGCAGCTTCGGGCCAGAAGGCTACAATGAGCAGTTCTTC. The chain has TRBV5-1 and TRBJ2-1, with D hard to call. The length of the CDR3 is 15 residues. Trimming pared 2 bases from V and 3 bases from J, leaving 12 bases between. Germline CDR1 SGHRS, CDR2 YFSETQ.

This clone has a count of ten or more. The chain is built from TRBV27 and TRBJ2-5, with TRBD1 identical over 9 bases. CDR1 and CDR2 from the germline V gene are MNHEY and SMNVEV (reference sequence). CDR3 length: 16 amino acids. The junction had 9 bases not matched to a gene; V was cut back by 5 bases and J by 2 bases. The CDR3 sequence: CASSPGTGIGQETQYF. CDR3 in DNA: TGTGCCAGCAGTCCCGGGACAGGGATAGGGCAAGAGACCCAGTACTTC.

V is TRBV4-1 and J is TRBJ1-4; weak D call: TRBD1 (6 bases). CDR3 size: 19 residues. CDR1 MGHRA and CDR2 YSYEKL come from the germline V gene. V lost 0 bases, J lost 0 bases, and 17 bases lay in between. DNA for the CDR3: TGCGCCAGCAGCCAAGAAGGGGGTGCAGGAAGAGCAACTAATGAAAAACTGTTTTTT. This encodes CASSQEGGAGRATNEKLFF.

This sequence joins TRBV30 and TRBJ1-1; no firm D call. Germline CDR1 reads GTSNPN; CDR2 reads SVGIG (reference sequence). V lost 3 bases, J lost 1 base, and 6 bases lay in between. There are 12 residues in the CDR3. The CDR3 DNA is TGTGCCTGGAGGCACTGGAACACTGAAGCTTTCTTT. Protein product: CAWRHWNTEAFF.

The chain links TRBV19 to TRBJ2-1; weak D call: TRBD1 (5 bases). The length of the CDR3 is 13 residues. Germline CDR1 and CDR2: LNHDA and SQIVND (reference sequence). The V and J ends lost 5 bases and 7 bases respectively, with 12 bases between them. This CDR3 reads CASSFSRGNEQFF. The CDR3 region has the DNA TGTGCCAGTAGTTTCTCTAGGGGAAATGAGCAGTTCTTC.

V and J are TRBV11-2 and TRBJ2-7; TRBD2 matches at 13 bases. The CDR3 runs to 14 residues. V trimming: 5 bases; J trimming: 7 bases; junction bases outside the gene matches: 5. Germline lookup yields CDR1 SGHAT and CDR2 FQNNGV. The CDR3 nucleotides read TGTGCCAGCAGCGGGGGACTAGCGGGAAGGGAGCAGTACTTC. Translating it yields CASSGGLAGREQYF.

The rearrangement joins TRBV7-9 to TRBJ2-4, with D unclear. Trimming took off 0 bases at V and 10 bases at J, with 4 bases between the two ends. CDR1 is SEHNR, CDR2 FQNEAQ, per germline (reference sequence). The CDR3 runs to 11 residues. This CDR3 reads CASSLARIQYF. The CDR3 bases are TGTGCCAGCAGCTTAGCCCGGATTCAGTACTTC. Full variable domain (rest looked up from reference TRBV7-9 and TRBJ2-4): DTGVSQNPRHKITKRGQNVTFRCDPISEHNRLYWYRQTLGQGPEFLTYFQNEAQLEKSRLLSDRFSAERPKGSFSTLEIQRTEQGDSAMYLCASSLARIQYFGAGTRLSVL.

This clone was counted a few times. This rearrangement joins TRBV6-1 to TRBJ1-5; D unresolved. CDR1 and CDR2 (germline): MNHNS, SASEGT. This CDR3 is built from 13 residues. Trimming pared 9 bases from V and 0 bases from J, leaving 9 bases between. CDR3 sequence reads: CASQQYSNQPQHF. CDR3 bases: TGTGCCAGTCAGCAGTATAGCAATCAGCCCCAGCATTTT.

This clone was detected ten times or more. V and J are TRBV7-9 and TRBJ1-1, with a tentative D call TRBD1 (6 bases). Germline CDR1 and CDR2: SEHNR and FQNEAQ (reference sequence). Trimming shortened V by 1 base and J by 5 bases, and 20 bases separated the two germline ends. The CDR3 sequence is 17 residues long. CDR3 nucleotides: TGTGCCAGCAGCTTAGGTGGTGGGGCAGGGGCAAGAACTGAAGCTTTCTTT. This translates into CASSLGGGAGARTEAFF.

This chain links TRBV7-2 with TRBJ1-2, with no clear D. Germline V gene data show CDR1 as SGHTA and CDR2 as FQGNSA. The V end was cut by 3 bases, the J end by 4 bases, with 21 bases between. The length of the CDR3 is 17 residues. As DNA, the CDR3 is TGTGCCAGCAGCTTTCTTTATCGGACCGGTCGGGGCTATGGCTACACCTTC. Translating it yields CASSFLYRTGRGYGYTF.

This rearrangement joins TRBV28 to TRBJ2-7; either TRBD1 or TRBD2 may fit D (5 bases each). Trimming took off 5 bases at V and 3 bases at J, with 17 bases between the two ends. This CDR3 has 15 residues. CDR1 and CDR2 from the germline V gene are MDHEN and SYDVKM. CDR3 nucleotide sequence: TGTGCCAGCAGTCGACCCCGGGACGGACACTACGAGCAGTACTTC. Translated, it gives CASSRPRDGHYEQYF. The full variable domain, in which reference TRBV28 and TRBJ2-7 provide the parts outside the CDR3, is DVKVTQSSRYLVKRTGEKVFLECVQDMDHENMFWYRQDPGLGLRLIYFSYDVKMKEKGDIPEGYSVSREKKERFSLILESASTNQTSMYLCASSRPRDGHYEQYFGPGTRLTVT.

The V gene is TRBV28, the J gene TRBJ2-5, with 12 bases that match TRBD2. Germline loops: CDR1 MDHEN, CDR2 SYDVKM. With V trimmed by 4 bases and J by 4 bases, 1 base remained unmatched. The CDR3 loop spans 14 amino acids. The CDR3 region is CASSSTSGRETQYF. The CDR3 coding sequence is TGTGCCAGCAGTTCGACTAGCGGGAGAGAGACCCAGTACTTC.

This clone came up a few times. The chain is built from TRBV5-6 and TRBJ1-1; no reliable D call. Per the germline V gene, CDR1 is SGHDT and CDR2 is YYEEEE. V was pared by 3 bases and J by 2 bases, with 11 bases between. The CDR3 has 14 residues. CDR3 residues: CASSSFPQNTEAFF. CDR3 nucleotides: TGTGCCAGCAGCTCATTTCCGCAAAACACTGAAGCTTTCTTT.

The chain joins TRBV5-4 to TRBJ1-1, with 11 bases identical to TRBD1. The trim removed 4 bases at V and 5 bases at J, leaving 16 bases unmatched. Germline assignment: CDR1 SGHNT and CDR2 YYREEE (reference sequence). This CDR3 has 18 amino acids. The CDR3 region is CASSRPSGTGGWGTEAFF. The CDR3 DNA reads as TGTGCCAGCAGCCGGCCCTCCGGGACAGGGGGATGGGGTACTGAAGCTTTCTTT.